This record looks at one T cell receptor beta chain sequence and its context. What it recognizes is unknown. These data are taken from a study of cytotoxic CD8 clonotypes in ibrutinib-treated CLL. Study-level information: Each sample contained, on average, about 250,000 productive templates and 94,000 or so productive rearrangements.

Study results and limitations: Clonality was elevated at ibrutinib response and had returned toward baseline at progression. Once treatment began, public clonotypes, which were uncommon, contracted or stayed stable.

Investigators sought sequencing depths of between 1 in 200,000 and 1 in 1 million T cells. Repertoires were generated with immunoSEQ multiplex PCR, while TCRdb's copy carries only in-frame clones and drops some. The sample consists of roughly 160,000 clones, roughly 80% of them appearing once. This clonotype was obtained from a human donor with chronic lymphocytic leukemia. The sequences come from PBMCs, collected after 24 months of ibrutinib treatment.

The CDR3 region has the DNA TGTGCCAGCAGCTTAACCGGTCGTGGACTCGAAAAACTGTTTTTT. It codes for CASSLTGRGLEKLFF. The chain has TRBV7-3 and TRBJ1-4; the D is unclear. This CDR3 comprises 15 residues. V lost 0 bases and J lost 8, with 13 bases in between. The germline V gene has CDR1 SGHTA and CDR2 FQGTGA.